The entry below describes one T cell receptor beta chain. Its antigen is as yet unknown. Sequencing was performed with immunoSEQ multiplex PCR; in TCRdb, only in-frame clones are kept and a portion is missing. The table has a few million clones, roughly 93% seen once. Germline V gene lookup returns CDR1 SNHLY and CDR2 FYNNEI. The CDR3 loop spans 15 amino acids. V was clipped by 7 bases and J by 0 bases; unmatched bases: 6. The data were taken from a study of shared clonotypes between healthy human individuals. Points from the study as a whole: Some naive CD4 clonotypes, around 4.9%, turned up in common across several donors. Donor clonotype sharing was expected to depend on sequencing depth. A limitation of the genetic and exposure-history diversity represented arose from few donors. Generation probability values for non-shared clonotypes were lower than those for clonotypes shared by all four donors.

The origin of this receptor is a man aged 18-30 years in good health. Some clones in this sample may be carry-over from other donors' samples. This sequence joins TRBV2 and TRBJ1-3; 7 positions agree with TRBD1. Sequencing was performed on naive CD4+ T cells from PBMCs. Indicated subset: CD45RA+ positively selected. The CDR3 DNA is TGTGCCAGCACCGGACAGGCCCCCTCTGGAAACACCATATATTTT. Translating it yields CASTGQAPSGNTIYF. The variable domain in full, with the rest retrieved from reference TRBV2 and TRBJ1-3, is EPEVTQTPSHQVTQMGQEVILRCVPISNHLYFYWYRQILGQKVEFLVSFYNNEISEKSEIFDDQFSVERPDGSNFTLKIRSTKLEDSAMYFCASTGQAPSGNTIYFGEGSWLTVV.